The entry below gives a single T cell receptor beta chain sequence along with its context. In this sample, this clone turned up a few times. This clone's antigen is unknown. No quality values exist for individual bases; no much larger clone is one base distant. This entry belongs to a study of shared clonotypes between healthy human individuals (dated by TCRdb to the early 2020s). With respect to the entire study: The cohort comprised a couple of women and a few men aged 18 to 49 years. For each donor, three plates each were used for CD4 naive and CD4 memory, two plates were used for CD8 naive, and one plate was used for CD8 memory. To estimate repertoire size and how much clonotype sharing occurs between individuals, the study deeply sequenced the blood TCR repertoires of several healthy adults. To increase sequencing depth and limit assay-specific biases, TCR repertoire library preparation and sequencing were carried out by different laboratories using diverse techniques. Per donor, leukapheresis produced somewhere between about 0.8 and 9.5 billion PBMCs. Findings and caveats that apply to the study as a whole: Pairwise subsampling led to the expectation that sequencing depth would affect the degree of clonotype sharing among donors. Sampling was limited to blood, and TCR repertoires in tissue likely differ from TCR repertoires in blood. About 5% of naive CD4, around 3.6% of naive CD8, 2% to 2.5% of memory CD4, and over 0.35% of memory CD8 clonotypes were shared across several donors. Incomplete sequencing was indicated by rarefaction of sorted-subset datasets, despite the large sequencing depth. Compared with non-shared clonotypes, the clonotypes found in all four sorted-subset donors had higher generation probabilities. Because the study included a small number of donors, the genetic and exposure-history diversity represented was limited. Estimated clonotype richness was generally larger for naive than for memory subsets.

Healthy HIV-negative adults with no recently reported acute infections or vaccinations were included as donors. All donors were Caucasian adults living in Nashville, Tennessee, USA. Magnetic negative selection was used to enrich CD4+ T cells, after which naive cells were positively selected on CD45RA and the negative fraction became the memory subset. After blood collection by leukapheresis, PBMCs were isolated using Ficoll-Histopaque density gradient centrifugation and then cryopreserved in the vapor phase of liquid nitrogen. Analytical flow cytometry was used to check the purity and quantity of each magnetically sorted T cell population. From each sorted fraction, genomic DNA was isolated and quantified by UV absorbance on a Nanodrop 2000c. Using the deep immunoSEQ assay, multiplex PCR amplified TCR CDR3 regions from genomic DNA. For each cell subset, the extracted genomic DNA was distributed evenly across all wells of several immunoSEQ 96-well plates, and each plate served as one replicate. For sorted subsets, each replicate PCR was loaded with around 200 ng genomic DNA, equivalent to about 30,000 T cell genomes. The purified libraries were quantified using a Qubit 3.0 fluorometer, sized with a Bioanalyzer 2100, and then quantified again using the KAPA Library Quantification kit. Every immunoSEQ 96-well plate was sequenced on a separate single-read 150-cycle Illumina NextSeq 550 flow cell. On the authors' methods: Because only junctional sequences without quality scores were contained in the immunoSEQ output, filtering matching that applied to full-length reads could not be performed. Sequences were annotated with PyIR, a Python wrapper for IgBLAST v1.9, using IMGT germline references to assign V/J genes and CDR3. Reads were filtered out if the reads had weak V/J assignments (E-value above 1e-6), no CDR3, stop codons, out-of-frame junctions, or ambiguous translated residues. A V3J clonotype was defined by an identical inferred V gene, J gene, and CDR3 amino acid sequence. Percentage overlap between repertoires was calculated by dividing the number of shared unique clonotypes by the size of the smaller repertoire. Richness of each repertoire was evaluated using RTK rarefaction, the Chao1 estimator, and Recon v2.1 estimates of unobserved clonotypes. Generation probabilities were computed with OLGA for all TCRbeta clonotypes obtained by the gDNA method from a few donors. What TCRdb holds here is the immuneACCESS table cut down to in-frame rearrangements. Part of the clones is not present; checked against another copy, under half of the missing clones reflect an unresolved V gene, and the others are unexplained. V and J calls and clone size are given by that table; D and trimming were obtained from the DNA. The sample table shows 400,000 to 600,000 clones, and about 96% are seen once. The ten most abundant clones make up 0.05% to 0.07% of the sample.

The CDR3 goes from the cysteine to the phenylalanine over 16 residues. Only CDR3 DNA is held: 48 bases, read in frame from base 1. The germline V end is reduced by 0 bases and the J end by 4 bases; junction bases left unmatched: 3. The CDR1 and CDR2 encoded by the germline V gene are SGHTA and FQGTGA. This sequence uses TRBV7-3 and TRBJ2-2; 9 middle bases align to TRBD2. The receptor was derived from a woman aged 25 to 39 in good health. Sequences were obtained from naive CD4+ T cells sorted from blood. Read against the paper, the sample's cell subset or site label means: CD45RA+ positively selected. The base sequence is TGTGCCAGCAGCTTAACTCCTAGCGGGATCACCGGGGAGCTGTTTTTT. Translated, it reads CASSLTPSGITGELFF.